This T cell receptor (beta chain) was observed in a study of T cell responses to AZD1222 COVID-19 vaccine. The study's findings and limits: The donor group comprised mostly white British people and more females; the analysis possibly underestimated clonal diversity.

The table came from immunoSEQ multiplex PCR; TCRdb's copy has only in-frame clones and leaves some out. The table lists over 110,000 clones, around 93% of them singletons, with roughly 4.9% in the top ten. From germline, CDR1 is SNHLY and CDR2 FYNNEI. V lost 4 bases to trimming and J lost 5 bases, with 6 bases between them. This CDR3 is 12 amino acids long. On this clone: Antigen: not known.

This receptor was obtained from an adult in good health. This chain uses TRBV2 with TRBJ2-4; D unclear. Source: peripheral blood, taken on day 0 of AZD1222 vaccination. The CDR3 spells CASSVSENIQYF. The CDR3 nucleotides read TGTGCCAGCAGTGTCTCGGAAAACATTCAGTACTTC. The full variable domain, with the rest looked up from reference TRBV2 and TRBJ2-4, is EPEVTQTPSHQVTQMGQEVILRCVPISNHLYFYWYRQILGQKVEFLVSFYNNEISEKSEIFDDQFSVERPDGSNFTLKIRSTKLEDSAMYFCASSVSENIQYFGAGTRLSVL.